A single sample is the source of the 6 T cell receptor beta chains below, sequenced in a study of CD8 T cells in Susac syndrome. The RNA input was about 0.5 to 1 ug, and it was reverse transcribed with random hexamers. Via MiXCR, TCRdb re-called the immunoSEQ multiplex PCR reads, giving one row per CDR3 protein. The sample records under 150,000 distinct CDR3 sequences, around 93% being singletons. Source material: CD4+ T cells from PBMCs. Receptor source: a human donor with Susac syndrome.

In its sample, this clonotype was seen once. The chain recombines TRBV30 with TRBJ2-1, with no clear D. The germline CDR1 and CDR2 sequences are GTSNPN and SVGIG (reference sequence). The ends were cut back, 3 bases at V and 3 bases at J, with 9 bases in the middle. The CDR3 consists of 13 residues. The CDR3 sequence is CAWRRPGYNEQFF. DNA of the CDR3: TGTGCCTGGAGAAGGCCTGGCTACAATGAGCAGTTCTTC.

The CDR3 DNA is TGTGCCAGCAGTTTCAGGGAGGGGGCTGAAGCTTTCTTT. Translated, it gives CASSFREGAEAFF. The genes are TRBV12-3 or TRBV12-4 and TRBJ1-1; a possible D gene is TRBD1 (6 bases). V lost 3 bases, J lost 6 bases, and 11 bases lay in between. This CDR3 is 13 amino acids long.

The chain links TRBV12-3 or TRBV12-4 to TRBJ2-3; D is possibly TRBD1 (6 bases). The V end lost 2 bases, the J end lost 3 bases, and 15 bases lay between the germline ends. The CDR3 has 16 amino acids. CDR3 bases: TGTGCCAGCAGTTTATCAACAGGGTGGGGAACAGATACGCAGTATTTT. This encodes CASSLSTGWGTDTQYF.

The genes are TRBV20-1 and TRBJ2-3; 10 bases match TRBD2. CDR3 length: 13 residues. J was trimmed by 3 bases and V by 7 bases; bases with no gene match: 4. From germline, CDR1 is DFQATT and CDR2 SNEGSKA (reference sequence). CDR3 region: CSVQRGGTDTQYF. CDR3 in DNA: TGCAGTGTTCAGCGGGGGGGGACAGATACGCAGTATTTT.

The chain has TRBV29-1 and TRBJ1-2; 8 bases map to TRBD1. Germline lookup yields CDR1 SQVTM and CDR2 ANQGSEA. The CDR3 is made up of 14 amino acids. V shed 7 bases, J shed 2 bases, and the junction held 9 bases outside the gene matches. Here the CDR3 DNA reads TGCAGCGCCGTATTGGGACAGGCCAACTATGGCTACACCTTC. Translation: CSAVLGQANYGYTF. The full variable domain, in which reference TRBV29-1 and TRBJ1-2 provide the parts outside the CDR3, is SAVISQKPSRDICQRGTSLTIQCQVDSQVTMMFWYRQQPGQSLTLIATANQGSEATYESGFVIDKFPISRPNLTFSTLTVSNMSPEDSSIYLCSAVLGQANYGYTFGSGTRLTVV.

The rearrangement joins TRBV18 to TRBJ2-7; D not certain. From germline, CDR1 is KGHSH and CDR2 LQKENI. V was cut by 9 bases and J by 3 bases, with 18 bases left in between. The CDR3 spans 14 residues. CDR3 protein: CASRPPSNLYEQYF. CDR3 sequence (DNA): TGTGCCAGTCGACCCCCCTCGAACCTCTACGAGCAGTACTTC.